Below, 2 T cell receptor beta chains from the same sample are listed, as sequenced in a study of T cell responses to AZD1222 COVID-19 vaccine. TCRdb's table, derived via immunoSEQ multiplex PCR, lists solely in-frame clones and lacks some. The table lists 65,000 to 95,000 clones, approximately 85% of them singletons. Material: peripheral blood, obtained 28 days after the second AZD1222 dose. The receptors originated from an adult who received the AZD1222 COVID-19 vaccine.

This clone was found once. The CDR3 DNA is TGTGCCAGCAGTGAAGTAGGACAGAAAGAGACCCAGTACTTC. It codes for CASSEVGQKETQYF. The chain links TRBV2 to TRBJ2-5; tentative D call: TRBD1 (6 bases). The CDR3 totals 14 residues. CDR1 and CDR2 from the germline V gene are SNHLY and FYNNEI. Trimming took 1 base from V and 3 from J, leaving 9 bases between them.

CDR3 sequence reads: CASSLEPLVEQFF. The CDR3 DNA follows: TGTGCCAGCAGCTTAGAACCCCTAGTTGAGCAGTTCTTC. The chain recombines TRBV11-2 with TRBJ2-1; D gene unclear. Germline V CDR1 and CDR2: SGHAT, FQNNGV. The CDR3 totals 13 residues. Deletions cut 0 bases from V and 9 bases from J, with 9 bases between.